This TCR beta chain appears in the sequencing data of a study of blood T cells in healthy people across ages. Next came a second PCR, run for about 7 to 12 cycles, which used a sample-barcoded 5' primer along with a J-beta primer mix. TCRdb reanalysed the 5' RACE reads using MiXCR and keeps one entry per CDR3 protein. The repertoire holds over 550,000 distinct CDR3 sequences, about 28% seen once, with approximately 14% in the top ten. The clonotype originates from an elderly woman in good health. Sequencing was done on a sample of blood.

The CDR3 protein is CASSQGEGLYGYTF. The CDR3 DNA sequence: TGTGCCAGCAGCCAAGGAGAAGGGCTCTATGGCTACACCTTC. This chain connects TRBV3-1 to TRBJ1-2; no clear D gene. Germline assignment: CDR1 LGHDT and CDR2 YNNKEL (reference sequence). V was trimmed by 1 base and J by 4 bases, leaving 10 bases between them. This CDR3 region has 14 residues.